One and the same sample provided the 22 T cell receptor beta chains below, sequenced in a study of draining lymph node invasion in breast cancer. Sorting for CD4+ CD45RA- CD25- cells yielded memory conventional CD4 T cells. TCRdb processed the bulk RNA-seq reads anew with MiXCR; each CDR3 protein has one entry. The sample has almost 3,000 distinct CDR3 sequences, about 80% seen once; the top ten hold roughly 10%. The specimen sequenced was sorted memory CD4+ effector T cells from a lymph node. Receptor source: a female donor with luminal breast cancer.

The V and J genes are TRBV5-1 and TRBJ1-6; 10 bases line up with TRBD1. V shed 0 bases and J 12 bases; nucleotides not matched to a gene: 6. The germline V gene encodes CDR1 SGHRS and CDR2 YFSETQ. The CDR3 contains 15 residues. The CDR3, as DNA: TGCGCCAGCAGCTTGGCGACAGGGGGCGCGGAACCCCTCCACTTT. This encodes CASSLATGGAEPLHF.

To note about this clonotype: The conserved phenylalanine or tryptophan normally closing the CDR3 is absent here, so this likely arose from a read error. This chain joins TRBV19 and TRBJ1-2, with D possibly matching TRBD1 (6 bases). The CDR3 has 18 residues. CDR1 LNHDA and CDR2 SQIVND come from the germline V gene (reference sequence). The V end was cut by 3 bases, the J end by 7 bases, with 27 bases between. The CDR3: CASSMFGGQGLLGVGYTI. In DNA, the CDR3 is TGTGCCAGTAGTATGTTTGGGGGGCAGGGCCTTCTTGGAGTTGGCTACACCATC.

This clonotype occurred a few times. Written as DNA, the CDR3 is TGTGCCACCAGTGACTGGGACGGGAGCACAGATACGCAGTATTTT. Translation gives CATSDWDGSTDTQYF. The gene calls are TRBV24-1 and TRBJ2-3, with D perhaps matching TRBD1 or TRBD2 (5 bases each). With 4 bases removed from V and 0 bases from J, the gap between germline ends came to 10 bases. CDR3 length: 15 amino acids. Germline CDR1 is KGHDR and CDR2 is SFDVKD.

The gene calls are TRBV6-1 and TRBJ1-5; D is undetermined. Trimming stripped 0 bases from V and 9 bases from J, with 9 bases between. CDR1 and CDR2 from the germline V gene are MNHNS and SASEGT. CDR3 length: 13 amino acids. CDR3: CASSEARPGPQHF. CDR3 bases: TGTGCCAGCAGTGAAGCGAGGCCTGGGCCCCAGCATTTT.

This chain joins TRBV29-1 and TRBJ2-1, with D possibly being TRBD1 or TRBD2 (5 bases each). Germline V gene sequence: CDR1 SQVTM, CDR2 ANQGSEA. The CDR3 is 14 residues long. Trimming left V 4 bases short and J 2 bases short, with 12 bases between. The CDR3 bases are TGCAGCGTTGTCAGGGTGGAGGCCTACAATGAGCAGTTCTTC. This codes for CSVVRVEAYNEQFF.

The chain has TRBV24-1 and TRBJ2-2; D gene ambiguous. V lost 6 bases and J lost 8, with 15 bases in between. CDR3 length: 14 amino acids. CDR1 KGHDR and CDR2 SFDVKD come from the germline V gene. CDR3 loop: CATSLTEAWGELFF. As DNA, the CDR3 is TGTGCCACCAGTCTTACCGAAGCATGGGGGGAGCTGTTTTTT.

The chain combines TRBV5-4 with TRBJ2-4; TRBD1 might be the D (5 bases). From germline, CDR1 is SGHNT and CDR2 YYREEE (reference sequence). The CDR3 runs to 18 residues. V was clipped by 4 bases and J by 3 bases, with 23 bases between them. CDR3 sequence: CASSPHPTEISHKNIQYF. The DNA of the CDR3 is TGTGCCAGCAGCCCTCACCCGACAGAAATCTCCCACAAAAACATTCAGTACTTC.

In nucleotides, the CDR3 is TGTGCCAGCTCACCGGATCGCCGCTACGAGCAGTACTTC. It specifies CASSPDRRYEQYF. The chain links TRBV18 to TRBJ2-7; D uncertain. CDR3 length: 13 residues. The ends were cut back, 3 bases at V and 3 bases at J, with 9 bases in the middle. The germline V gene has CDR1 KGHSH and CDR2 LQKENI.

Turning to this clonotype: Given a much more abundant clone one base away, this may be a read error. The rearrangement links TRBV7-9 to TRBJ1-1; D remains unclear. The CDR3 loop spans 16 amino acids. V lost 5 bases and J 5 bases, leaving 21 bases between the germline ends. Looked up from germline, CDR1 is SEHNR and CDR2 is FQNEAQ (reference sequence). Here the CDR3 DNA reads TGTGCCAGCAGCCGGGTACTGTCGCAAATTGGTACTGAAGCTTTCTTT. It is translated as CASSRVLSQIGTEAFF.

CDR3 loop: CASSQVRSLAKNIQYF. CDR3 DNA sequence: TGCGCCAGCAGCCAAGTCAGGTCTCTAGCCAAAAACATTCAGTACTTC. The V call is TRBV4-3, the J call TRBJ2-4; D gene uncertain. Trimming took off 1 base at V and 0 bases at J, with 10 bases between the two ends. CDR1 and CDR2 from the germline V gene are LGHNA and YSLEER. CDR3 length equals 16 residues.

The rearrangement joins TRBV9 to TRBJ2-1; D is perhaps TRBD2 (6 bases). The germline V gene has CDR1 SGDLS and CDR2 YYNGEE. The CDR3 length is 16 residues. V shed 0 bases and J shed 6 bases, with 16 bases lying between them. The CDR3: CASSVASATTGNEQFF. The CDR3 DNA sequence: TGTGCCAGCAGCGTAGCTAGCGCTACCACGGGCAATGAGCAGTTCTTC.

V and J are TRBV12-3 or TRBV12-4 and TRBJ1-6, with D uncertain. V lost 5 bases and J lost 7, with 12 bases in between. CDR3 length: 14 amino acids. Here the CDR3 reads CASSLGAENSPLHF. The CDR3 DNA sequence: TGTGCCAGCAGTCTCGGTGCCGAGAATTCACCCCTCCACTTT.

The rearrangement uses TRBV7-9 and TRBJ1-2; D not certain. Per the germline V gene, CDR1 is SEHNR and CDR2 is FQNEAQ (reference sequence). V was clipped by 4 bases and J by 7 bases, with 10 bases between them. There are 12 residues in the CDR3. Here the CDR3 DNA reads TGTGCCAGCAGCTCACGGGATCTTGGCTACACCTTC. Its protein product is CASSSRDLGYTF.

The gene calls are TRBV29-1 and TRBJ1-2; no clear D. The CDR3 is 11 residues long. CDR1 and CDR2 from the germline V gene are SQVTM and ANQGSEA. Trimming stripped 2 bases from V and 2 bases from J, with 3 bases between. CDR3 sequence reads: CSVELNYGYTF. The CDR3 DNA reads TGCAGCGTTGAATTGAACTATGGCTACACCTTC.

V and J are TRBV6-5 and TRBJ1-1; tentative D call: TRBD1 (6 bases). Germline CDR1 is MNHEY and CDR2 is SVGAGI. Trimming removed 8 bases from V and 0 bases from J, with 13 bases in between. This CDR3 spans 14 amino acids. CDR3 residues: CASGVGGMNTEAFF. For the CDR3, the DNA is TGTGCCAGCGGAGTAGGGGGAATGAACACTGAAGCTTTCTTT.

CDR3 coding DNA: TGTGCCAGCAGTGACGGGGTCTGGGATAATTCACCCCTCCACTTT. Translated, it gives CASSDGVWDNSPLHF. J is TRBJ1-6 and V is TRBV6-4; D remains ambiguous. Deletions cut 2 bases from V and 5 bases from J, with 10 bases between. Per germline, CDR1 MRHNA and CDR2 SNTAGT. This CDR3 comprises 15 residues.

J is TRBJ2-4 and V is TRBV12-3 or TRBV12-4; D is unresolved. The germline V and J ends were trimmed by 3 bases and 9 bases, with 15 bases remaining between them. The CDR3 loop spans 14 amino acids. The CDR3 loop reads CASSFSPVQGIQYF. In DNA form, the CDR3 reads TGTGCCAGCAGTTTCTCCCCTGTCCAAGGCATTCAGTACTTC.

The genes are TRBV5-6 and TRBJ1-1, with D uncertain. Germline CDR1 reads SGHDT; CDR2 reads YYEEEE. The CDR3 extends over 13 amino acids. V was shortened by 6 bases and J by 3 bases, with 12 bases between the two germline ends. The CDR3 bases are TGTGCCAGCAAGGGATCCGGGGACACTGAAGCTTTCTTT. Translation gives CASKGSGDTEAFF.

The V call is TRBV5-4, the J call TRBJ2-5; TRBD2 matches at 16 bases. The CDR3 loop spans 17 amino acids. Germline CDR1 reads SGHNT; CDR2 reads YYREEE (reference sequence). V lost 4 bases and J lost 1; bases outside the gene matches: 4. CDR3 sequence (DNA): TGTGCCAGCAGCCCGGGACTAGCGGGAGGGGGCCAAGAGACCCAGTACTTC. It translates to CASSPGLAGGGQETQYF.

In its sample, this clonotype was seen once. This chain connects TRBV20-1 to TRBJ1-2; a weak D match, TRBD1 (6 bases). The V gene lost 6 bases and the J gene lost 3 bases, with 17 bases spanning the gap. Looked up from germline, CDR1 is DFQATT and CDR2 is SNEGSKA (reference sequence). CDR3 size: 14 residues. The CDR3: CSAKGAAGDYGYTF. Written as DNA, the CDR3 is TGCAGTGCCAAAGGCGCGGCAGGGGACTATGGCTACACCTTC.

This clonotype was counted once. The gene calls are TRBV5-1 and TRBJ1-4; D unclear. V lost 3 bases to trimming and J lost 5 bases, with 11 bases between them. Germline values: CDR1 SGHRS, CDR2 YFSETQ. The CDR3 spans 14 residues. The CDR3 DNA reads TGCGCCAGCAGCTCCCGGTCGGGAAATGAAAAACTGTTTTTT. Encoded protein: CASSSRSGNEKLFF.

V usage is TRBV7-2 and J usage is TRBJ2-2, with no clear D. The CDR3 length is 13 residues. V gave up 8 bases and J gave up 0 bases, with 7 bases separating them. Germline values: CDR1 SGHTA, CDR2 FQGNSA. CDR3 protein: CASGGTNTGELFF. CDR3 bases: TGTGCCAGCGGCGGAACGAACACCGGGGAGCTGTTTTTT.